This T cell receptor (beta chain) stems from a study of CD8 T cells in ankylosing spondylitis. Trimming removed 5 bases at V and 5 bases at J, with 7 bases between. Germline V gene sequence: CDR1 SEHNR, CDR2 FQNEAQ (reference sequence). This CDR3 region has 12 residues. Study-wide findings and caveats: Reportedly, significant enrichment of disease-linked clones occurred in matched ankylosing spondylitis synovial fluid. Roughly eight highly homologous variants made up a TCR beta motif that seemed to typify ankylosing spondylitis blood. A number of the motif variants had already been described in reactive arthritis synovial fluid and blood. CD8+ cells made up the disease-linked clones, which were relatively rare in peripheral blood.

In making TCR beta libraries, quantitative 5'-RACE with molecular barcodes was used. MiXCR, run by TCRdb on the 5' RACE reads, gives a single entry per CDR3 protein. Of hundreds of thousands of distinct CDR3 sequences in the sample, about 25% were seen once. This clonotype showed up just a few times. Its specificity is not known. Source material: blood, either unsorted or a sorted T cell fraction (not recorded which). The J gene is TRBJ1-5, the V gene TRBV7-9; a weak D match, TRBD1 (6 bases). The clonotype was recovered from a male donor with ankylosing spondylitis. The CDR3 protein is CASSPGDQPQHF. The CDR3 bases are TGTGCCAGCAGCCCAGGGGATCAGCCCCAGCATTTT.